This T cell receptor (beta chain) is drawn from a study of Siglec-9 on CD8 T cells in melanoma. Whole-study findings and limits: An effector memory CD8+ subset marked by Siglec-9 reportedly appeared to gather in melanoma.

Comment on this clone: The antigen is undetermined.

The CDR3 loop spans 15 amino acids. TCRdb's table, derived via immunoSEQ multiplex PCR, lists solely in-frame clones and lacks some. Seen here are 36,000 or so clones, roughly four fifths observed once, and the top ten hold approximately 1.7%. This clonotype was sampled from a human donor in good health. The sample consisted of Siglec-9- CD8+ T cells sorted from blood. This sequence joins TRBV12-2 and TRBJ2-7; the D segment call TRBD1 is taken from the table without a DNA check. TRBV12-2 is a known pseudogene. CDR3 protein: CASRLPGQSFYEQYF. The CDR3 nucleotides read TGTGCAAGTCGCTTACCGGGACAGTCGTTCTACGAGCAGTACTTC.